Described below is a single T cell receptor beta chain sequence and its context. Its antigen is undetermined. CDR3 length: 16 amino acids. Germline-derived CDR1 and CDR2 are SGHNT and YENEEA. Trimming took off 7 bases at V and 4 bases at J, with 22 bases between the two ends. TCRdb's table, derived via immunoSEQ multiplex PCR, lists solely in-frame clones and lacks some. The sample includes 37,000 or so clones, under 35% of them seen just once. Treatment described: randomized to nivolumab then ipilimumab (arm A) or the reverse (arm B). The sample comes from a study of sequential checkpoint blockade in melanoma. Findings and limits, study-wide: Clinical benefit was about 30 times likelier when tumor T-cell fraction and clonality increased.

This chain links TRBV11-3 with TRBJ1-2, with a weak D call TRBD1 (6 bases). The TCR comes from a human donor with melanoma. The sample in question was tumor tissue (inferred from file names), obtained from a patient given nivolumab and ipilimumab in sequence. The CDR3 spells CASNPSDPTGSYGYTF. The CDR3 DNA sequence: TGTGCCAGCAACCCCAGCGACCCGACAGGCTCCTATGGCTACACCTTC.